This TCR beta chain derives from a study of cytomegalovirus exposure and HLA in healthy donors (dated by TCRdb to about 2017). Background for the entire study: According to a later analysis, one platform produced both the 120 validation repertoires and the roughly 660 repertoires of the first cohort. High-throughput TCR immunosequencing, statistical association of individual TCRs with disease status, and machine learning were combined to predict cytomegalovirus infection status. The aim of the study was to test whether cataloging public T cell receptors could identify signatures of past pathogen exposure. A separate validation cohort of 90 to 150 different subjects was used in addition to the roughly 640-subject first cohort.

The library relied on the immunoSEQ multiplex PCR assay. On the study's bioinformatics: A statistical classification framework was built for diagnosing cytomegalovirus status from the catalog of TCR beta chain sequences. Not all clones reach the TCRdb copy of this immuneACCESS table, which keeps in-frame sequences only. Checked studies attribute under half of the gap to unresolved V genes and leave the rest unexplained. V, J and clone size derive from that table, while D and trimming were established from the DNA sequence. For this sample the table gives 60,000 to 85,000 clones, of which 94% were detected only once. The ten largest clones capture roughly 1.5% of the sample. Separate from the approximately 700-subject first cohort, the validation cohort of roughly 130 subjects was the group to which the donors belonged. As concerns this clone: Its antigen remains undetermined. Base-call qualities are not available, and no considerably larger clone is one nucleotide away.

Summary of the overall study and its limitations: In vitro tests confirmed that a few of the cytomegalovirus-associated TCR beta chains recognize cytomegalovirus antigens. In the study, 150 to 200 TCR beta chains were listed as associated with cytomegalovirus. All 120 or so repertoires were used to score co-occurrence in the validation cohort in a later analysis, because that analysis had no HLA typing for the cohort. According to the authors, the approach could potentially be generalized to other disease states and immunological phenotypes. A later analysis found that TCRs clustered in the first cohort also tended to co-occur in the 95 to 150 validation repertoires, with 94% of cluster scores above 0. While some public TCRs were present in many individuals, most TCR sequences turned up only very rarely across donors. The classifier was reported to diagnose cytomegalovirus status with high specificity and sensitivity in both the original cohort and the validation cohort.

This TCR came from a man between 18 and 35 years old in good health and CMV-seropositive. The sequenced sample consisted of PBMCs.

The CDR3 loop reads CASSLSGASGYSTDTQYF. The nucleotides read TGTGCCAGCAGCCTCTCTGGGGCTAGCGGGTATAGCACAGATACGCAGTATTTT. This receptor chain uses TRBV11-2 and TRBJ2-3; 8 of the junction bases match TRBD2. CDR1 and CDR2 are drawn from the germline V gene: SGHAT, FQNNGV. From its cysteine to its phenylalanine, the CDR3 spans 18 amino acids. Only the CDR3 portion is preserved as DNA: 54 bases, with reading frame beginning at the first base. V is trimmed back by 5 bases and J by 0 bases, and the junction contains 13 bases that no gene match accounts for.